The 19 T cell receptor beta chains presented below share a single source sample, sequenced in a study of blood T cell repertoires in COVID-19. Only in-frame clones appear in the TCRdb table, and some are missing; sequencing was by immunoSEQ multiplex PCR. Among 250,000 or so clones listed, roughly 85% were seen once. Sequenced material: PBMCs or T cells enriched from blood (not recorded which). The receptors come from a woman in her forties or fifties who had recovered from COVID-19.

V is TRBV5-1 and J is TRBJ1-1; TRBD1 aligns across 8 bases. CDR3 length: 16 amino acids. Losses at the gene ends were 4 bases for V and 3 bases for J; bases not matched to a gene: 11. Germline CDR1 and CDR2: SGHRS and YFSETQ. The chain's CDR3 is CASSPNPGQADTEAFF. CDR3 nucleotide sequence: TGCGCCAGCAGCCCCAACCCGGGACAGGCGGACACTGAAGCTTTCTTT.

The chain carries TRBV19 and TRBJ2-1; possible D gene TRBD1, 5 bases. There are 11 residues in the CDR3. Trimming took off 3 bases at V and 9 bases at J, with 6 bases between the two ends. CDR1 is LNHDA, CDR2 SQIVND, per germline (reference sequence). This chain's CDR3 is CASSMDTEQFF. The CDR3 nucleotides read TGTGCCAGTAGTATGGACACTGAGCAGTTCTTC. The variable domain in full, completed from reference TRBV19 and TRBJ2-1, reads DGGITQSPKYLFRKEGQNVTLSCEQNLNHDAMYWYRQDPGQGLRLIYYSQIVNDFQKGDIAEGYSVSREKKESFPLTVTSAQKNPTAFYLCASSMDTEQFFGPGTRLTVL.

The rearrangement joins TRBV6-1 to TRBJ2-7, with D unclear. The germline V gene encodes CDR1 MNHNS and CDR2 SASEGT. V lost 3 bases to trimming and J lost 1 base, with 13 bases between them. This CDR3 is built from 15 residues. CDR3 sequence (DNA): TGTGCCAGCAGTGAGCTGGGCTCCGTTTCCTACGAGCAGTACTTC. It yields the protein CASSELGSVSYEQYF.

This clone was counted between two and nine times. The CDR3 region is CASSQEGDTGSYNSPLHF. The CDR3 DNA follows: TGTGCCAGCAGCCAAGAAGGGGACACGGGCTCCTATAATTCACCCCTCCACTTT. V usage is TRBV3-1 (or the pseudogene TRBV3-2) and J usage is TRBJ1-6; D possibly corresponds to TRBD1 (6 bases). Trimming took 0 bases from V and 0 from J, leaving 12 bases between them. Germline V CDR1 and CDR2: LGHDT, YNNKEL (reference sequence). CDR3 length: 18 amino acids.

This clone has a handful of counts. The chain links TRBV6-5 to TRBJ1-1; D is unresolved. V lost 5 bases to trimming and J lost 5 bases, with 3 bases between them. Germline V CDR1 and CDR2: MNHEY, SVGAGI. CDR3 length equals 10 residues. CDR3 bases: TGTGCCAGCAGTCGGACTGAAGCTTTCTTT. Protein: CASSRTEAFF.

This chain links TRBV28 with TRBJ1-6; TRBD1 might be the D (5 bases). The V gene's germline CDR1 is MDHEN and CDR2 SYDVKM. The V gene lost 5 bases and the J gene lost 3 bases, with 14 bases spanning the gap. The CDR3 covers 16 residues. The CDR3, as DNA: TGTGCCAGCAGTCCCCCAGGGCAGCTCTATAATTCACCCCTCCACTTT. Translating it yields CASSPPGQLYNSPLHF.

The rearrangement joins TRBV27 to TRBJ2-7, with 8 bases identical to TRBD2. The junction had 10 bases not matched to a gene; V was cut back by 5 bases and J by 4 bases. Germline V gene sequence: CDR1 MNHEY, CDR2 SMNVEV (reference sequence). The CDR3 length is 15 residues. The CDR3 spells CASSPTSEAPYEQYF. The CDR3 coding sequence is TGTGCCAGCAGTCCGACTAGCGAGGCCCCTTACGAGCAGTACTTC.

V usage is TRBV28 and J usage is TRBJ1-5; D gene uncertain. This CDR3 is built from 13 residues. Trimming took 7 bases from V and 0 from J, leaving 7 bases between them. Germline V gives CDR1 MDHEN, CDR2 SYDVKM. The CDR3 coding sequence is TGTGCCAGCACCCTCTATAGCAATCAGCCCCAGCATTTT. Its translation is CASTLYSNQPQHF.

CDR3 in amino acids: CATSGQFSNQPQHF. The DNA for the CDR3 is TGTGCCACCAGTGGACAGTTTAGCAATCAGCCCCAGCATTTT. V and J are TRBV24-1 and TRBJ1-5, with D perhaps matching TRBD1 (5 bases). V was shortened by 5 bases and J by 0 bases, with 7 bases between the two germline ends. This CDR3 region has 14 residues. The germline CDR1 and CDR2 sequences are KGHDR and SFDVKD.

The chain has TRBV2 and TRBJ1-2; no definite D call. Germline CDR1 is SNHLY and CDR2 is FYNNEI. The V end was cut by 7 bases, the J end by 0 bases, with 9 bases between. CDR3 length: 13 amino acids. The CDR3 DNA sequence: TGTGCCAGCAAAGGGAGCCCTAACTATGGCTACACCTTC. It encodes CASKGSPNYGYTF.

This clone appeared a single time. The chain has TRBV15 and TRBJ2-2, with 8 bases matching TRBD1. The CDR3 has 15 amino acids. The V segment lost 5 bases and the J segment 1 base; nucleotides outside the gene matches: 3. Germline lookup yields CDR1 LNHNV and CDR2 YYDKDF (reference sequence). CDR3 in DNA: TGTGCCACCAGCTCCGGGACAGGGAACACCGGGGAGCTGTTTTTT. Protein sequence: CATSSGTGNTGELFF.

This clone showed up just a few times. The chain recombines TRBV11-2 with TRBJ2-7; 8 positions agree with TRBD2. This CDR3 contains 13 residues. Trimming took 5 bases from V and 2 from J; bases not matched to a gene: 2. The germline V gene has CDR1 SGHAT and CDR2 FQNNGV. CDR3 amino acids: CASSPAGAYEQYF. CDR3 sequence (DNA): TGTGCCAGCAGCCCAGCGGGAGCCTACGAGCAGTACTTC.

This clone is a singleton in its sample. This chain links TRBV12-3 or TRBV12-4 with TRBJ2-1; D gene uncertain. Trimming removed 6 bases from V and 10 bases from J, with 10 bases in between. The CDR3 contains 11 residues. The CDR3 DNA follows: TGTGCCAGCAGCCTCCGAGGAGAGCAGTTCTTC. Its translation: CASSLRGEQFF.

The rearrangement uses TRBV11-2 and TRBJ1-1; TRBD1 might be the D (6 bases). Trimming took off 6 bases at V and 0 bases at J, with 8 bases between the two ends. This CDR3 comprises 13 residues. CDR1 SGHAT and CDR2 FQNNGV come from the germline V gene. In nucleotides, the CDR3 is TGTGCCAGCAGGGACAGAATGAACACTGAAGCTTTCTTT. Translating it yields CASRDRMNTEAFF.

The J gene is TRBJ2-1, the V gene TRBV27, with 12 bases aligning to TRBD2. The CDR3 totals 16 residues. The germline V gene encodes CDR1 MNHEY and CDR2 SMNVEV (reference sequence). Unmatched junction bases numbered 6, after V lost 2 bases and J lost 7 bases. Here the CDR3 DNA reads TGTGCCAGCAGTTTAAGACTAGCGGGAGTAGGTAATGAGCAGTTCTTC. The encoded protein is CASSLRLAGVGNEQFF.

The gene calls are TRBV2 and TRBJ2-5; a weak D match, TRBD2 (5 bases). V was shortened by 2 bases and J by 1 base, with 11 bases between the two germline ends. Germline CDR1 reads SNHLY; CDR2 reads FYNNEI. The CDR3 runs to 15 residues. CDR3 residues: CASSESRSGQETQYF. As DNA, the CDR3 is TGTGCCAGCAGTGAAAGTAGAAGCGGCCAAGAGACCCAGTACTTC.

This clone showed up just a few times. The chain has TRBV5-4 and TRBJ1-5; a possible D gene is TRBD1 (5 bases). In germline, CDR1 is SGHNT, CDR2 YYREEE (reference sequence). The CDR3 is 15 amino acids. Trimming left V 4 bases short and J 2 bases short, with 13 bases between. The DNA of the CDR3 is TGTGCCAGCAGCCAGGGCCCTGAGGGCAATCAGCCCCAGCATTTT. Translation gives CASSQGPEGNQPQHF. The full variable domain, its missing parts supplied by reference TRBV5-4 and TRBJ1-5, is ETGVTQSPTHLIKTRGQQVTLRCSSQSGHNTVSWYQQALGQGPQFIFQYYREEENGRGNFPPRFSGLQFPNYSSELNVNALELDDSALYLCASSQGPEGNQPQHFGDGTRLSIL.

The chain uses TRBV28 and TRBJ1-4; a weak D match, TRBD1 (5 bases). Germline V gives CDR1 MDHEN, CDR2 SYDVKM. This CDR3 region has 14 residues. V lost 10 bases to trimming and J lost 0 bases, with 12 bases between them. For the CDR3, the DNA is TGTGCCACCCACGGGGGTGCAACTAATGAAAAACTGTTTTTT. Its protein product is CATHGGATNEKLFF.

The chain employs TRBV19 and TRBJ1-1, with D tentatively TRBD1 (5 bases). V gave up 6 bases and J gave up 6 bases, with 17 bases separating them. This CDR3 contains 14 residues. Germline V gives CDR1 LNHDA, CDR2 SQIVND (reference sequence). This CDR3 reads CASRRRDVLAEAFF. The CDR3 DNA reads as TGTGCCAGTAGACGCAGGGATGTGTTGGCTGAAGCTTTCTTT.